This T cell receptor beta chain was sequenced for a study of T cells after yellow fever vaccination. The TCR cDNA carried a universal primer site and UMIs from 5'RACE template switching. TCRdb analysed the 5' RACE reads with MiXCR anew, one entry per CDR3 protein. The sample shows 300,000 to 350,000 distinct CDR3 sequences, about 10% of them seen only once. Only a few counts were recorded for this clonotype. Antigen unknown. One end of the junction varies from germline; a read error may be responsible. The study's findings and limits: The secondary T-cell response peaked on day 5, not day 15, but was weaker. Most clones from primary vaccination were detected again post-booster (roughly 95% CD4, around 90% CD8). A limited proportion of clonotypes was detected within both the CD4 and CD8 compartments.

The CDR3 extends over 11 amino acids. Germline CDR1 DFQATT, CDR2 SNEGSKA (reference sequence). The clonotype was recovered from a man in his late teens or twenties who received the YFV17D yellow fever vaccine. The sample was CD4+ T cells sorted from PBMCs, taken 45 days after the yellow fever booster vaccination. The chain uses TRBV20-1 and TRBJ2-1; possibly TRBD1 for D (6 bases). In DNA, the CDR3 is TGCAGTGCGCGACACAGGGACCGCACCCTCTTC. It codes for CSARHRDRTLF.